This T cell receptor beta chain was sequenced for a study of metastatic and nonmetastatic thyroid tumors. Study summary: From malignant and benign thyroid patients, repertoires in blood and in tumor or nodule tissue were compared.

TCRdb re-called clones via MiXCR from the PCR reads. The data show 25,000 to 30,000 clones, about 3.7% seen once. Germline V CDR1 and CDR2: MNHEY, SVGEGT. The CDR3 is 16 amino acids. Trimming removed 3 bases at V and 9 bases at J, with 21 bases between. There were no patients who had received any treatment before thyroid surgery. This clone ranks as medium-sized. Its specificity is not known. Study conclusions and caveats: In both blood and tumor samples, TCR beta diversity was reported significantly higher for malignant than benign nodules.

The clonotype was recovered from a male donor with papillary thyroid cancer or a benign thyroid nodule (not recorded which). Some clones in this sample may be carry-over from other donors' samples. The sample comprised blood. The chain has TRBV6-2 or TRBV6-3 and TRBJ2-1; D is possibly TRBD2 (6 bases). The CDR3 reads CASSYIGPRAGSEQFF. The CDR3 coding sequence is TGTGCCAGCAGTTATATCGGACCGAGGGCCGGGAGTGAGCAGTTCTTC.